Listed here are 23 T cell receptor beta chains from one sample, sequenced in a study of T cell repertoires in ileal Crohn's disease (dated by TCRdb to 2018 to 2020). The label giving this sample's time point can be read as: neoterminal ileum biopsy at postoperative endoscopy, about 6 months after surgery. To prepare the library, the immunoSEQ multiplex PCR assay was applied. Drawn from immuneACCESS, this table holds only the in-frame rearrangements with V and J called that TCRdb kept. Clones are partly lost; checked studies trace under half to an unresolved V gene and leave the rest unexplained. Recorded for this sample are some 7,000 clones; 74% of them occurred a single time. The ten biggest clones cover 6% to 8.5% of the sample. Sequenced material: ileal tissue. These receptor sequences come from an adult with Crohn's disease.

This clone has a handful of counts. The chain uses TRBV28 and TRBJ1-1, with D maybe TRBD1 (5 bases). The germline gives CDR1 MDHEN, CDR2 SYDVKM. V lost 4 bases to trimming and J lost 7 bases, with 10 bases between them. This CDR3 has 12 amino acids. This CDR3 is CASSSKGYEAFF. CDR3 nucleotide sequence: TGTGCCAGCAGTTCGAAGGGGTATGAAGCTTTCTTT. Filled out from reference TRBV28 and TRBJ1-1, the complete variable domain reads DVKVTQSSRYLVKRTGEKVFLECVQDMDHENMFWYRQDPGLGLRLIYFSYDVKMKEKGDIPEGYSVSREKKERFSLILESASTNQTSMYLCASSSKGYEAFFGQGTRLTVV.

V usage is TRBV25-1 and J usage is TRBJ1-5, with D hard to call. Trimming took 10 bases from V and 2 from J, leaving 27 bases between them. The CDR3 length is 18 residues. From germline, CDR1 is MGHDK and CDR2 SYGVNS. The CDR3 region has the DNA TGTGCCAACTACCTGCGCGGGGATGCGGGTGATGGCAATCAGCCCCAGCATTTT. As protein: CANYLRGDAGDGNQPQHF.

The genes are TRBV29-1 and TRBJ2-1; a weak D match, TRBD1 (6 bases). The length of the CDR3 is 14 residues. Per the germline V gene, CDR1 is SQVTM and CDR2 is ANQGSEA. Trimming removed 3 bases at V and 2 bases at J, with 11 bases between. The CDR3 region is CSVETGLTYNEQFF. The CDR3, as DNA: TGCAGCGTTGAGACAGGCTTGACCTACAATGAGCAGTTCTTC.

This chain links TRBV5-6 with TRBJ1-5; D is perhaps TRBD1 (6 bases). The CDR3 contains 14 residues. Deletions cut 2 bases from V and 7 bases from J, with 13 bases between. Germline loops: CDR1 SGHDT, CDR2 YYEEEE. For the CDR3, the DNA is TGTGCCAGCAGCTTCGGAGAGGGGGAACAGCCCCAGCATTTT. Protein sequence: CASSFGEGEQPQHF.

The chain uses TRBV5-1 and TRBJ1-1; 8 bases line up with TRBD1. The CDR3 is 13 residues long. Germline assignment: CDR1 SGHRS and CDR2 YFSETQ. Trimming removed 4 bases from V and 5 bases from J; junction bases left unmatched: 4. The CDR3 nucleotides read TGCGCCAGCAGCCCGGACAGGGCGACTGAAGCTTTCTTT. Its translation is CASSPDRATEAFF.

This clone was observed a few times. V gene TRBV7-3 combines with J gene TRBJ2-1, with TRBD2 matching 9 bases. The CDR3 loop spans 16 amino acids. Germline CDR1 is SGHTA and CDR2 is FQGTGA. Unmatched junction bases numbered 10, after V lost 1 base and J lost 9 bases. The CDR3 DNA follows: TGTGCCAGCAGCTTAAGCGGGGGGGCTTCTCGCGGTGAGCAGTTCTTC. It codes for CASSLSGGASRGEQFF.

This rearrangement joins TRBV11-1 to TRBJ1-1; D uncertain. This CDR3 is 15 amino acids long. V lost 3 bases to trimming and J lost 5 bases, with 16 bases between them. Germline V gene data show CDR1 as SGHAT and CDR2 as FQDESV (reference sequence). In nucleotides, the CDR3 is TGTGCCAGCAGCTTCACGGGCGCGGGTAGGACTGAAGCTTTCTTT. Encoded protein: CASSFTGAGRTEAFF.

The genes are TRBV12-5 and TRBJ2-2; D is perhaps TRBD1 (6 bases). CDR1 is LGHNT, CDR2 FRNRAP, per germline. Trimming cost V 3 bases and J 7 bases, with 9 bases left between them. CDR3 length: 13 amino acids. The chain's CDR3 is CASGFSGVGELFF. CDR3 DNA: TGTGCTAGTGGTTTCTCAGGGGTCGGGGAGCTGTTTTTT.

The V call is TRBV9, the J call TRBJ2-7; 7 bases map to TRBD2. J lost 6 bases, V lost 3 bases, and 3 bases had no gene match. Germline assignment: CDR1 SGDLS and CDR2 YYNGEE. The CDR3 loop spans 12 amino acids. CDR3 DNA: TGTGCCAGCAGCGCCCGCGGGGGCGAGCAGTACTTC. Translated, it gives CASSARGGEQYF. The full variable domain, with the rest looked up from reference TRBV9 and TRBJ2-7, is DSGVTQTPKHLITATGQRVTLRCSPRSGDLSVYWYQQSLDQGLQFLIQYYNGEERAKGNILERFSAQQFPDLHSELNLSSLELGDSALYFCASSARGGEQYFGPGTRLTVT.

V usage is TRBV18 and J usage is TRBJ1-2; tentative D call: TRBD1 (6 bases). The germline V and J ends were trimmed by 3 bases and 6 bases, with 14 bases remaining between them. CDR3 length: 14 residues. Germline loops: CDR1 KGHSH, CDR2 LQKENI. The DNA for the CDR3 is TGTGCCAGCTCACCGGTCTCAGGGGACCATGGCTACACCTTC. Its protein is CASSPVSGDHGYTF.

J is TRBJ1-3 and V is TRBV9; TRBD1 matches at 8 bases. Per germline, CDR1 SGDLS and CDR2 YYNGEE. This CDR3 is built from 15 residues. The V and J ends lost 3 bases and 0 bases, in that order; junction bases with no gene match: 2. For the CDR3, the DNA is TGTGCCAGCAGCGCAGGGGGCTTCTCTGGAAACACCATATATTTT. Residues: CASSAGGFSGNTIYF.

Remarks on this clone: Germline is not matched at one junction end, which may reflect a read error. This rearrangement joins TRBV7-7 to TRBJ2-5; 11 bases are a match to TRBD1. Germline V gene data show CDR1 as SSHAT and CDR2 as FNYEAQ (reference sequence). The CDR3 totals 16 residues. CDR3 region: CASSIGTGGIQETQYF. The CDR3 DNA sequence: TGTGCTAGCAGTATAGGGACAGGGGGTATCCAAGAGACCCAGTACTTC.

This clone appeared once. The CDR3: CASSLENTYNEQFF. Written as DNA, the CDR3 is TGTGCCAGCAGCTTGGAGAATACTTACAATGAGCAGTTCTTC. V is TRBV5-4 and J is TRBJ2-1, with D unresolved. CDR1 is SGHNT and CDR2 is YYREEE in the germline V gene (reference sequence). Trimming removed 0 bases from V and 4 bases from J, with 8 bases in between. This CDR3 region has 14 residues.

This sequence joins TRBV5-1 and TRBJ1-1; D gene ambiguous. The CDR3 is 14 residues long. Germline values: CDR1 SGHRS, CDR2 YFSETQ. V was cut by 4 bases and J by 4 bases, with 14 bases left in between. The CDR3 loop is CASSPLSGFTEAFF. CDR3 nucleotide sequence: TGCGCCAGCAGCCCCCTCTCCGGGTTCACTGAAGCTTTCTTT.

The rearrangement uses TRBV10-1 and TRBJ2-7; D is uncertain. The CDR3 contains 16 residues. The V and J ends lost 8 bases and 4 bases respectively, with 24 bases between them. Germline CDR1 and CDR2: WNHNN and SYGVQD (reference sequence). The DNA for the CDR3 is TGCGCCAGCGGCCTCACCCGAGGCAGAATTCTATACGAGCAGTACTTC. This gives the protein CASGLTRGRILYEQYF.

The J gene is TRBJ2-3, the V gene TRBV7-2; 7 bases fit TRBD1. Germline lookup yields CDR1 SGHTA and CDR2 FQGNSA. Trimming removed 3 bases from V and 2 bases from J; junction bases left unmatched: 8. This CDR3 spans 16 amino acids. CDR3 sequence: CASSLGTDTYTDTQYF. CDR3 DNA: TGTGCCAGCAGCTTGGGGACAGACACCTACACAGATACGCAGTATTTT.

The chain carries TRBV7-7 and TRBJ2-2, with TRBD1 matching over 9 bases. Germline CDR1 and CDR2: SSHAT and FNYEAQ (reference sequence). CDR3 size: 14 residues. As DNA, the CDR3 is TGTGCTAGTGGACAGGGGCGAAACACCGGGGAGCTGTTTTTT. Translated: CASGQGRNTGELFF.

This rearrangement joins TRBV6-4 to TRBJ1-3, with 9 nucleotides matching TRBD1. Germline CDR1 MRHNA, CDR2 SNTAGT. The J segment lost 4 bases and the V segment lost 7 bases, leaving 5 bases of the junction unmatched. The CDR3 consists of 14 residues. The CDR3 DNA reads TGTGCCAGCAACAGGACAGGGGTGGGAAACACCATATATTTT. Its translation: CASNRTGVGNTIYF.

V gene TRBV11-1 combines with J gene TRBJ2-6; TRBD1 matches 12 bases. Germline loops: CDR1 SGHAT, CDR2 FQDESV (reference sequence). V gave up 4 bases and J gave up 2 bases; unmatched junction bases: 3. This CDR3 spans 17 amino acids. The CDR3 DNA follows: TGTGCCAGCAGCTCCCGGGACAGGGGGCCTGGGGCCAACGTCCTGACTTTC. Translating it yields CASSSRDRGPGANVLTF.

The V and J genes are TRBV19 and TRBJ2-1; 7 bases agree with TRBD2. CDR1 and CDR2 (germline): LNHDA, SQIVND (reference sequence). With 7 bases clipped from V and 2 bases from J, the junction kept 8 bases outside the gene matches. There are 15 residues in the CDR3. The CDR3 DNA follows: TGTGCCAGTAACATCGGGGGGTCCCCCTACAATGAGCAGTTCTTC. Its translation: CASNIGGSPYNEQFF.

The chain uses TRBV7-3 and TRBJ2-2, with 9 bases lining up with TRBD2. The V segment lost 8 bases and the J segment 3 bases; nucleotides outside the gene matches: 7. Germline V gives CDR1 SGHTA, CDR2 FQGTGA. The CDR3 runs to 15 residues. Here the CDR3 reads CASAVSGSYTGELFF. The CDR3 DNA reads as TGTGCCAGCGCAGTTAGCGGGAGCTACACCGGGGAGCTGTTTTTT.

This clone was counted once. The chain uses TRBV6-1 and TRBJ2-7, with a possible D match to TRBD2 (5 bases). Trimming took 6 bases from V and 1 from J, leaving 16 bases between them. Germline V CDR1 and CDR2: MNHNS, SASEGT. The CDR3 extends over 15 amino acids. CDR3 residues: CASSLSGGSSYEQYF. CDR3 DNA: TGTGCCAGCAGCTTGTCTGGAGGCAGTTCCTACGAGCAGTACTTC.

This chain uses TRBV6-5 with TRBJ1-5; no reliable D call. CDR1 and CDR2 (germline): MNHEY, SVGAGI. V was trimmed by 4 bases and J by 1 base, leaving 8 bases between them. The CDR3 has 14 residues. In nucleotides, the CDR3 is TGTGCCAGCAGTTTCAGACAAAGCAATCAGCCCCAGCATTTT. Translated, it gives CASSFRQSNQPQHF.